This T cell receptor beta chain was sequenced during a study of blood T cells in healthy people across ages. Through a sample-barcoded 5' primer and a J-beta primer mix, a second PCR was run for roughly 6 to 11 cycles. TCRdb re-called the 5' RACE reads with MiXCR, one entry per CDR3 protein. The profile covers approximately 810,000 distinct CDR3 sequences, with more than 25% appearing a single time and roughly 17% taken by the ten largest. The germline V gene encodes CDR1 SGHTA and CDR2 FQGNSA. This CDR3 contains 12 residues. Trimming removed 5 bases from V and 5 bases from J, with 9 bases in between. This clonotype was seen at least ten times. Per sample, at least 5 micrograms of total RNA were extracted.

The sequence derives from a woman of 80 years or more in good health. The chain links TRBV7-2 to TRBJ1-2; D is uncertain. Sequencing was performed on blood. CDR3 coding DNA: TGTGCCAGCAGCGCGGACCTATATGGCTACACCTTC. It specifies CASSADLYGYTF.